This T cell receptor beta chain was observed in a study of T cell responses to AZD1222 COVID-19 vaccine. With regard to this clone: What it binds is not known.

Sequenced by immunoSEQ multiplex PCR; TCRdb stores in-frame clones only, minus some. The sample has 100,000 to 150,000 clones; approximately 80% are singletons. V was cut by 6 bases and J by 6 bases, with 18 bases left in between. Per the germline V gene, CDR1 is MDHEN and CDR2 is SYDVKM. CDR3 length: 15 residues. Findings of the study overall: The study sampled repertoires only after the peak T cell response.

Recipients boosted at about 4 weeks or about 12 weeks are pooled. The material was peripheral blood, obtained 28 days after the second AZD1222 dose. This chain joins TRBV28 and TRBJ2-1; perhaps D is TRBD1 or TRBD2 (5 bases each). The source of this sequence is an adult who received the AZD1222 COVID-19 vaccine. DNA of the CDR3: TGTGCCAGCAGCCCCGCAGGGAGTTTGGTCAATGAGCAGTTCTTC. It encodes CASSPAGSLVNEQFF.